This entry describes one TCR beta chain. This entry is derived from a study of shared clonotypes between healthy human individuals. Germline V gives CDR1 MDHEN, CDR2 SYDVKM. The CDR3 is made up of 16 amino acids. V lost 2 bases, J lost 1 base, and 15 bases lay in between. Assay: immunoSEQ multiplex PCR; the TCRdb copy retains only in-frame clones and omits some. The sample contains 2 million to 2.5 million clones, 90% to 95% of which appear only once. The authors divided CD4+ cells into CD45RA+ naive and CD45RA-negative memory subsets. Input material: naive CD4+ T cells from PBMCs. Subset described: CD45RA+ positively selected. The chain links TRBV28 to TRBJ2-7; D may be TRBD2 (6 bases). The sequence was obtained from a man in his late teens or twenties in good health. Some clones in this sample may be carry-over from other donors' samples. The CDR3 coding sequence is TGTGCCAGCAGTTTAAGTGAGGGAGGAAAGTCCTACGAGCAGTACTTC. Its protein product is CASSLSEGGKSYEQYF.